The 22 T cell receptor beta chains below come from one sample, sequenced in a study of control samples from healthy donors and cancer patients. Libraries were prepared by immunoSEQ multiplex PCR; TCRdb keeps only in-frame clonotypes and omits some of them. The sample records just under 80,000 clones, around 90% being singletons. Sequencing used PBMCs. The receptors were sampled from a woman aged 60-75 years with head and neck cancer.

V is TRBV6-6 and J is TRBJ2-1; unclear D gene. From germline, CDR1 is MNHNY and CDR2 SVGAGI (reference sequence). The CDR3 consists of 14 residues. Trimming left V 2 bases short and J 4 bases short, with 9 bases between. The CDR3 DNA reads as TGTGCCAGCAGTTACGCTACTAATTACAATGAGCAGTTCTTC. Residues: CASSYATNYNEQFF.

This clone is a singleton in its sample. This chain joins TRBV15 and TRBJ2-3; no clear D. CDR1 and CDR2 from the germline V gene are LNHNV and YYDKDF (reference sequence). The CDR3 is 11 residues long. Deletions cut 6 bases from V and 5 bases from J, with 6 bases between. The CDR3 region has the DNA TGTGCCACCAGTCGAGGAGATACGCAGTATTTT. Encoded protein: CATSRGDTQYF.

The rearrangement joins TRBV5-4 to TRBJ2-1; tentatively, D is TRBD1 or TRBD2 (5 bases each). From germline, CDR1 is SGHNT and CDR2 YYREEE (reference sequence). The V end was cut by 3 bases, the J end by 9 bases, with 13 bases between. This CDR3 contains 13 residues. This CDR3 is CASSSGPPGEQFF. CDR3 nucleotide sequence: TGTGCCAGCAGCTCGGGGCCCCCGGGTGAGCAGTTCTTC.

As regards this clone: Relative to the germline gene, one junction end is altered; a read error may explain this. The chain employs TRBV5-1 and TRBJ2-2; 10 bases line up with TRBD1. CDR1 SGHRS and CDR2 YFSETQ come from the germline V gene. This CDR3 is built from 14 residues. CDR3 bases: TGCGCCCGCAGCGGACAGGGGGGCCCCGGGGAGCTGTTTTTT. Translated: CARSGQGGPGELFF.

This clone was observed a single time. The rearrangement joins TRBV6-6 to TRBJ2-7; 7 nucleotides match TRBD1. The CDR3 is made up of 15 amino acids. After removal of 4 bases from V and 4 bases from J, the junction contained 10 bases not matched to a gene. Germline CDR1 is MNHNY and CDR2 is SVGAGI (reference sequence). CDR3 sequence: CASSFQTGSWYEQYF. DNA of the CDR3: TGTGCCAGCAGTTTCCAGACAGGGTCTTGGTACGAGCAGTACTTC.

The chain recombines TRBV28 with TRBJ1-2; D is unresolved. Germline V lookup: CDR1 MDHEN, CDR2 SYDVKM. Trimming removed 4 bases from V and 8 bases from J, with 17 bases in between. The CDR3 sequence is 14 residues long. This CDR3 is CASSSTKTGGGYTF. CDR3 DNA sequence: TGTGCCAGCAGTTCAACTAAAACGGGAGGAGGCTACACCTTC.

This clone was counted a single time. V usage is TRBV6-5 and J usage is TRBJ2-7; D not certain. The CDR3 length is 12 residues. Trimming took off 1 base at V and 5 bases at J, with 6 bases between the two ends. The germline V gene has CDR1 MNHEY and CDR2 SVGAGI. This CDR3 is CASSYFGDEQYF. The CDR3 coding sequence is TGTGCCAGCAGTTACTTTGGGGACGAGCAGTACTTC.

The V and J genes are TRBV6-4 and TRBJ2-2, with 11 bases matching TRBD1. The V and J ends lost 6 bases and 6 bases, in that order; junction bases with no gene match: 18. CDR3 length equals 19 residues. Germline V lookup: CDR1 MRHNA, CDR2 SNTAGT. The CDR3 loop is CASSNRDRGSPVVPGELFF. CDR3 nucleotide sequence: TGTGCCAGCAGCAATCGGGACAGGGGGAGTCCCGTGGTTCCCGGGGAGCTGTTTTTT.

This rearrangement joins TRBV3-1 (or the pseudogene TRBV3-2) to TRBJ2-5, with 12 bases that match TRBD2. Looked up from germline, CDR1 is LGHDT and CDR2 is YNNKEL (reference sequence). Trimming at V came to 4 bases and at J to 4 bases, leaving 4 bases not matched to a gene. The CDR3 is 15 amino acids. The CDR3 nucleotides read TGTGCCAGCAGCCGACAGACTAGCGGGAGAGAGACCCAGTACTTC. Encoded protein: CASSRQTSGRETQYF.

This clone is a singleton in its sample. This chain uses TRBV5-4 with TRBJ2-5; D is undetermined. Deletions cut 2 bases from V and 2 bases from J, with 10 bases between. CDR3 length: 14 amino acids. Looked up from germline, CDR1 is SGHNT and CDR2 is YYREEE (reference sequence). Here the CDR3 reads CASSLGRRQETQYF. The CDR3, as DNA: TGTGCCAGCAGCTTAGGACGGAGACAAGAGACCCAGTACTTC.

The chain carries TRBV7-2 and TRBJ2-5; D uncertain. The ends were cut back, 3 bases at V and 0 bases at J, with 5 bases in the middle. CDR3 length equals 13 residues. Germline loops: CDR1 SGHTA, CDR2 FQGNSA. As DNA, the CDR3 is TGTGCCAGCAGCTTTAAGTACCAAGAGACCCAGTACTTC. Translation gives CASSFKYQETQYF.

This clone appeared once. V and J are TRBV12-2 and TRBJ1-4; TRBD1 was called by the table and not checked on the DNA. TRBV12-2 is tagged as a pseudogene. There are 15 residues in the CDR3. In DNA form, the CDR3 reads TGTGCAAGTCGCTTAGGCATGGGGCCTAATGAAAAACTGTTTTTT. It encodes CASRLGMGPNEKLFF.

The rearrangement links TRBV19 to TRBJ2-2; 12 bases are a match to TRBD1. Germline CDR1 LNHDA, CDR2 SQIVND (reference sequence). Trimming at V came to 4 bases and at J to 3 bases, leaving 12 bases not matched to a gene. The CDR3 extends over 19 amino acids. For the CDR3, the DNA is TGTGCCAGTAGTAGCTCCGGGACAGGGGGCGCGGTGTACACCGGGGAGCTGTTTTTT. Protein product: CASSSSGTGGAVYTGELFF. Complete variable domain (other parts from reference TRBV19 and TRBJ2-2): DGGITQSPKYLFRKEGQNVTLSCEQNLNHDAMYWYRQDPGQGLRLIYYSQIVNDFQKGDIAEGYSVSREKKESFPLTVTSAQKNPTAFYLCASSSSGTGGAVYTGELFFGEGSRLTVL.

Here the CDR3 DNA reads TGTGCCAGTAGTATAGATTTGGCGGGAGGTCCCAATGAGCAGTTCTTC. Protein sequence: CASSIDLAGGPNEQFF. This rearrangement joins TRBV19 to TRBJ2-1, with 8 bases lining up with TRBD2. The trim removed 0 bases at V and 6 bases at J, leaving 7 bases unmatched. Germline V gives CDR1 LNHDA, CDR2 SQIVND (reference sequence). This CDR3 region has 16 residues.

The chain has TRBV29-1 and TRBJ1-2; 12 bases fit TRBD1. The CDR3 length is 16 residues. Losses at the gene ends were 2 bases for V and 7 bases for J; bases not matched to a gene: 11. Germline values: CDR1 SQVTM, CDR2 ANQGSEA. The CDR3 loop is CSVESRGTGGFGGYTF. The DNA of the CDR3 is TGCAGCGTTGAATCTCGTGGGACAGGGGGCTTTGGTGGCTACACCTTC.

In DNA, the CDR3 is TGTGCCAGCGGCACAGGGTTTTCAGATACGCAGTATTTT. Amino acids: CASGTGFSDTQYF. The rearrangement uses TRBV6-5 and TRBJ2-3, with D possibly TRBD1 on 6 matching bases. Germline V gene lookup returns CDR1 MNHEY and CDR2 SVGAGI. This CDR3 is 13 amino acids long. V was shortened by 8 bases and J by 4 bases, with 13 bases between the two germline ends.

This clone was seen just once. The chain links TRBV24-1 to TRBJ2-3; D might be TRBD1 or TRBD2, each matching 5 bases. CDR1 and CDR2 (germline): KGHDR, SFDVKD. V lost 3 bases, J lost 2 bases, and 8 bases lay in between. The CDR3 length is 14 residues. In DNA, the CDR3 is TGTGCCACCAGTGATCCGGGGCCCACAGATACGCAGTATTTT. Protein product: CATSDPGPTDTQYF.

This clone was observed a single time. This chain links TRBV11-2 with TRBJ2-5, with D unclear. Trimming took 1 base from V and 3 from J, leaving 6 bases between them. The CDR3 runs 13 residues. The germline gives CDR1 SGHAT, CDR2 FQNNGV. CDR3 in amino acids: CASSLVSKETQYF. CDR3 coding DNA: TGTGCCAGCAGCTTAGTGTCCAAAGAGACCCAGTACTTC.

The genes are TRBV30 and TRBJ1-3; D call uncertain. The V end was cut by 2 bases, the J end by 0 bases, with 11 bases between. The CDR3 is made up of 15 amino acids. CDR1 and CDR2 from the germline V gene are GTSNPN and SVGIG (reference sequence). The CDR3 bases are TGTGCCTGGAGTACTGGGCAGGCCTCTGGAAACACCATATATTTT. Residues: CAWSTGQASGNTIYF.

The chain joins TRBV28 to TRBJ2-7; TRBD2 agrees at 7 bases. V lost 6 bases and J lost 7; bases outside the gene matches: 9. CDR1 and CDR2 (germline): MDHEN, SYDVKM. The CDR3 is made up of 13 amino acids. For the CDR3, the DNA is TGTGCCAGCAGGTTCGGGGGGAGTGATGAGCAGTACTTC. Its protein product is CASRFGGSDEQYF.

This sequence joins TRBV7-9 and TRBJ2-1, with D perhaps matching TRBD1 (6 bases). Germline lookup yields CDR1 SEHNR and CDR2 FQNEAQ (reference sequence). V was trimmed by 5 bases and J by 1 base, leaving 9 bases between them. The CDR3 is 14 residues long. CDR3 DNA sequence: TGTGCCAGCAGCCCCGGACAGTCCTACAATGAGCAGTTCTTC. Protein product: CASSPGQSYNEQFF. Looking up the rest from reference TRBV7-9 and TRBJ2-1 gives the full variable domain: DTGVSQNPRHKITKRGQNVTFRCDPISEHNRLYWYRQTLGQGPEFLTYFQNEAQLEKSRLLSDRFSAERPKGSFSTLEIQRTEQGDSAMYLCASSPGQSYNEQFFGPGTRLTVL.

This chain uses TRBV2 with TRBJ2-5; 8 bases are a match to TRBD2. This CDR3 has 15 residues. CDR1 is SNHLY, CDR2 FYNNEI, per germline. V dropped 7 bases and J dropped 5; count of bases not matched to a gene: 12. The CDR3 reads CASNNRMAGGETQYF. The CDR3 nucleotides are TGTGCCAGCAATAATCGTATGGCGGGAGGTGAGACCCAGTACTTC.